The T cell receptor beta chain described here comes from a study of T cell repertoires in aging, cancer and after chemotherapy. Study at large: Repeat sampling of healthy donors over several months to years showed clear clonal overlap. The whole study produced a dataset of approximately 10 million TCR reads.

This clonotype is a singleton in its sample. The template was genomic DNA from peripheral blood, not RNA. Multiplex touch-down PCR with TRB-A/B primers amplified rearranged V-D-J TRB sequences. TCRdb reprocessed the multiplex PCR reads with MiXCR, giving one entry per CDR3 protein. The repertoire consists of some 11,000 distinct CDR3 sequences, with about 30% occurring once and the leading ten covering about a fifth. Input material: blood. The TCR was taken from a human donor in good health. The donor label of this sample is uncertain.

The DNA of the CDR3 is TGTGCCACCCTGCCGGGACTAGCGGGGGGCCACACAGATACGCAGTATTTT. Residues: CATLPGLAGGHTDTQYF. J is TRBJ2-3 and V is TRBV24-1; 15 bases align to TRBD2. The CDR3 loop spans 17 amino acids. V shed 9 bases and J 2 bases; nucleotides not matched to a gene: 8. Per germline, CDR1 KGHDR and CDR2 SFDVKD.